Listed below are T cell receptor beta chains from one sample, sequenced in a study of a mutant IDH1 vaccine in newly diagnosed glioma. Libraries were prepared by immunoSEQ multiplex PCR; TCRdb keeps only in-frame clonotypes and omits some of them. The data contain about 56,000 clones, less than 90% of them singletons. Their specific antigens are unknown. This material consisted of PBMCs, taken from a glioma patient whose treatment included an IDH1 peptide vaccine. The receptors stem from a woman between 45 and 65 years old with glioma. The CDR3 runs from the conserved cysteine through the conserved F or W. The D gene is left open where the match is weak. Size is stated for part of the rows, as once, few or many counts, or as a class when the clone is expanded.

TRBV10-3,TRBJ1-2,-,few,TGTGCCATCAGCTTGGCAGGCCTTGGCTATGGCTACACCTTC,CAISLAGLGYGYTF
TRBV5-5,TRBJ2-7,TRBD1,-,TGTGCCAGCAGCTCAGGACAGGGGCCTATGTACGAGCAGTACTTC,CASSSGQGPMYEQYF
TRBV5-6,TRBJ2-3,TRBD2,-,TGTGCCAGCAGCCGCATGACAGGCGGCGGGGGGGCCACAGATACGCAGTATTTT,CASSRMTGGGGATDTQYF
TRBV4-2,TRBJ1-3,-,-,TGTGCCAGCAGCCAAGAGCGGATCCGAGGGCGAAACACCATATATTTT,CASSQERIRGRNTIYF
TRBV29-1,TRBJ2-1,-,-,TGCAGCGTTGCGGGGGCCCCCTACAATGAGCAGTTCTTC,CSVAGAPYNEQFF
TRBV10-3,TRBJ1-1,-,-,TGTGCCATCAGTAAGAACTATGACACTGAAGCTTTCTTT,CAISKNYDTEAFF
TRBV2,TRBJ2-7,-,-,TGTGCCAGCAAGGCGGGACAAAGCTACGAGCAGTACTTC,CASKAGQSYEQYF
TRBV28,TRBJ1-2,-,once,TGTGCCAGCAGTTTGCCTCGGACAACCTATGGCTACACCTTC,CASSLPRTTYGYTF
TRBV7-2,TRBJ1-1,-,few,TGTGCCAGCAGCTTAGGTGGAGGGGTAGCTTTCTTT,CASSLGGGVAFF
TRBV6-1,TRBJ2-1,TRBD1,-,TGTGCCAACCGGCGGGGACAGGGTGAGGGTGAGCAGTTCTTC,CANRRGQGEGEQFF
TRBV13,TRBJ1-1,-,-,TGTGCCAGCAGCTTAGGCGAGTCGAACACTGAAGCTTTCTTT,CASSLGESNTEAFF
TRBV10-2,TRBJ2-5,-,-,TGCGCCAGCCGGGACCTCTTAGAGACCCAGTACTTC,CASRDLLETQYF
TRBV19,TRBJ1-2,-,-,TGTGCCAGTAATAGACGGGGAACGGGGGGCTACACCTTC,CASNRRGTGGYTF
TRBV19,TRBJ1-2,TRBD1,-,TGTGCCAGTAGTAACCGGGACAGGGGCCATGGCTACACCTTC,CASSNRDRGHGYTF
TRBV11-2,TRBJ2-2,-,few,TGTGCCAGCAGCACCGGGCTGGGGTTGTGGACCGGGGAGCTGTTTTTT,CASSTGLGLWTGELFF
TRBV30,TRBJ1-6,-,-,TGTGCCTGCCCCCGGGGGGGCAATTCACCCCTCCACTTT,CACPRGGNSPLHF
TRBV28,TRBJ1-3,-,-,TGTGCCAGCAACCCCAGGGACGGGAGCTCTGGAAACACCATATATTTT,CASNPRDGSSGNTIYF
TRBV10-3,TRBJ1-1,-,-,TGTGCCATCAGTTACGGAGGCCGTGACACTGAAGCTTTCTTT,CAISYGGRDTEAFF
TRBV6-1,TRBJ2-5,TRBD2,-,TGTGCCAGCAGTGACTTAGCGGGGGGCCCGAGTATGACCCAGTACTTC,CASSDLAGGPSMTQYF
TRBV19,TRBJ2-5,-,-,TGTGCCAGTAGTATAGTGGGGCGAGAGACCCAGTACTTC,CASSIVGRETQYF
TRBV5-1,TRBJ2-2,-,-,TGCGCCAGCAGCAAGGACACCCCGAACACCGGGGAGCTGTTTTTT,CASSKDTPNTGELFF
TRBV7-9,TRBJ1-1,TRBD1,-,TGTGCCAGCAGCCCGTGGACAGGAGGGAACACTGAAGCTTTCTTT,CASSPWTGGNTEAFF
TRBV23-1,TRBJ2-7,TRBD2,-,TGCGCCAGCAGTCATTCCCACCCGGGGGGCTACGAGCAGTACTTC,CASSHSHPGGYEQYF
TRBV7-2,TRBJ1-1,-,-,TGTGCCAGCAGCTTACTGGGGGCGGGAAACACTGAAGCTTTCTTT,CASSLLGAGNTEAFF
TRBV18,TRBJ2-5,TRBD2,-,TGTGCCAGCTCAGCTAGCGGGGCCAAGGAGACCCAGTACTTC,CASSASGAKETQYF
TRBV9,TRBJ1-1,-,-,TGTGCCAGCAGCGTAGGTGGAGCGGGCACTGAAGCTTTCTTT,CASSVGGAGTEAFF